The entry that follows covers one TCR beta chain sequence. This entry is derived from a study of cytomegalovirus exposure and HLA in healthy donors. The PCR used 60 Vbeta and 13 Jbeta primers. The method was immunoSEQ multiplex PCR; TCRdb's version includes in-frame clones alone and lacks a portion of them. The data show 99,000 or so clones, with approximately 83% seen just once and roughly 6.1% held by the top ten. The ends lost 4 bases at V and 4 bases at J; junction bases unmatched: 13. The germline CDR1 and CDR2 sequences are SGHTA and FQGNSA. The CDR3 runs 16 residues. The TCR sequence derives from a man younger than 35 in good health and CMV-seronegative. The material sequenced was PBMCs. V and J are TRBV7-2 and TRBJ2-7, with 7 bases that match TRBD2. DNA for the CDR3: TGTGCCAGCAGCTCAACTAGCGTTAGCCGGACTTACGAGCAGTACTTC. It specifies CASSSTSVSRTYEQYF. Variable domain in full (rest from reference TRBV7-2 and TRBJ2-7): GAGVSQSPSNKVTEKGKDVELRCDPISGHTALYWYRQSLGQGLEFLIYFQGNSAPDKSGLPSDRFSAERTGGSVSTLTIQRTQQEDSAVYLCASSSTSVSRTYEQYFGPGTRLTVT.